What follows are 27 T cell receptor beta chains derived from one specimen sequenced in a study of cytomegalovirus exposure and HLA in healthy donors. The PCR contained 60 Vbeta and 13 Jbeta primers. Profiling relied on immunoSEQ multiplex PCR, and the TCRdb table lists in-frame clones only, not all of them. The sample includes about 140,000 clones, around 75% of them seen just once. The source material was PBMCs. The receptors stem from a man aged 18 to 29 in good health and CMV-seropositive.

CDR3 amino acids: CASRVTGGTEAFF. The CDR3 DNA follows: TGTGCCAGCAGAGTGACAGGGGGAACTGAAGCTTTCTTT. The gene calls are TRBV7-8 and TRBJ1-1; 9 bases agree with TRBD1. Germline trimming cut 6 bases from V and 5 bases from J; bases unmatched to any gene: 4. The germline V gene encodes CDR1 SGHVS and CDR2 FQNEAQ. There are 13 residues in the CDR3. Combining the CDR3 with reference TRBV7-8 and TRBJ1-1 gives the whole variable domain GAGVSQSPRYKVAKRGQDVALRCDPISGHVSLFWYQQALGQGPEFLTYFQNEAQLDKSGLPSDRFFAERPEGSVSTLKIQRTQQEDSAVYLCASRVTGGTEAFFGQGTRLTVV.

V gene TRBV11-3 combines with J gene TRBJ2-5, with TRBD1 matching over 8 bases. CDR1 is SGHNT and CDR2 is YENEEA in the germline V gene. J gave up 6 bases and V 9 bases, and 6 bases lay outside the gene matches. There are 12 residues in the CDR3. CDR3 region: CARKDRVKTQYF. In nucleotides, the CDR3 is TGTGCCAGAAAGGACAGGGTTAAGACCCAGTACTTC.

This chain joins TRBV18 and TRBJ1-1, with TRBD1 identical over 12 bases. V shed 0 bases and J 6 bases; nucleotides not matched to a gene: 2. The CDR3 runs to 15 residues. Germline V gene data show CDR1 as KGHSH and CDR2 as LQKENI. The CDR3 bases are TGTGCCAGCTCACCACCGGGACAGGGGGCTTCTGAAGCTTTCTTT. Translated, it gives CASSPPGQGASEAFF.

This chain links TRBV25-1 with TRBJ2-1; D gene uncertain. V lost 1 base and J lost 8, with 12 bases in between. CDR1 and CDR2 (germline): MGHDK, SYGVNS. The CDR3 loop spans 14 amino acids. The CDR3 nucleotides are TGTGCCAGCAGTGAATCGGAGTTAGTCCATGAGCAGTTCTTC. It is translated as CASSESELVHEQFF. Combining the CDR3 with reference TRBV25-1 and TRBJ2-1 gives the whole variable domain EADIYQTPRYLVIGTGKKITLECSQTMGHDKMYWYQQDPGMELHLIHYSYGVNSTEKGDLSSESTVSRIRTEHFPLTLESARPSHTSQYLCASSESELVHEQFFGPGTRLTVL.

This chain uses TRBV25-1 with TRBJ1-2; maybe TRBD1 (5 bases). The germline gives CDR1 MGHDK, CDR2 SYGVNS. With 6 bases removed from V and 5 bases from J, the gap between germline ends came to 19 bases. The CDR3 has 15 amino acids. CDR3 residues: CASSKGHFGGYGYTF. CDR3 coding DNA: TGTGCCAGCAGCAAAGGACATTTCGGGGGATATGGCTACACCTTC.

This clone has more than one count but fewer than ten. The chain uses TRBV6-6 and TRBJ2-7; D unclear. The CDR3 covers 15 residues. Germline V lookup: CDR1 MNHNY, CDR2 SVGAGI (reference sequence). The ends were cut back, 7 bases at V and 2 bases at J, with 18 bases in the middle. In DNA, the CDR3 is TGTGCCAGCACCCTCGACACGCCAAGAACCTACGAGCAGTACTTC. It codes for CASTLDTPRTYEQYF.

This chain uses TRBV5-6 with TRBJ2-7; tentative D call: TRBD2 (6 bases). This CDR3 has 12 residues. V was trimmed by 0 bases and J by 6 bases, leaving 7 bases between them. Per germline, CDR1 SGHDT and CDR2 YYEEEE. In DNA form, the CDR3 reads TGTGCCAGCAGCTTGGGGGGAGGCGAGCAGTACTTC. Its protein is CASSLGGGEQYF.

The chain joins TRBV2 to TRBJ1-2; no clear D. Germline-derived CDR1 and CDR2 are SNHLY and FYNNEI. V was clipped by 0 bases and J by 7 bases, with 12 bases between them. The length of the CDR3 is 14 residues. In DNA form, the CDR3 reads TGTGCCAGCAGTGAAGCAGAGGGATGGGCTGGCTACACCTTC. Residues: CASSEAEGWAGYTF. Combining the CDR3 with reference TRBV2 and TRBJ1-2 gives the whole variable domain EPEVTQTPSHQVTQMGQEVILRCVPISNHLYFYWYRQILGQKVEFLVSFYNNEISEKSEIFDDQFSVERPDGSNFTLKIRSTKLEDSAMYFCASSEAEGWAGYTFGSGTRLTVV.

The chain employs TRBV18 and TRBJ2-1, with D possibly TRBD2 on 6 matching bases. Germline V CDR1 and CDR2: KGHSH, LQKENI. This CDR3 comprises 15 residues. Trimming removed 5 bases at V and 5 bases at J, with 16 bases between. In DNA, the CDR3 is TGTGCCAGCTCATCCCCTGGGGCGGGGAACAATGAGCAGTTCTTC. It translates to CASSSPGAGNNEQFF.

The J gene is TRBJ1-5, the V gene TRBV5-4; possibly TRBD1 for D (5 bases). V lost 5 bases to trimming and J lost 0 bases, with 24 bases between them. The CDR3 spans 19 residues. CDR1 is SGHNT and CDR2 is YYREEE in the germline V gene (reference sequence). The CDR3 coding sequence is TGTGCCAGCAGTCAGAAACTGACAGACTTCCCTATTAGCAATCAGCCCCAGCATTTT. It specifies CASSQKLTDFPISNQPQHF.

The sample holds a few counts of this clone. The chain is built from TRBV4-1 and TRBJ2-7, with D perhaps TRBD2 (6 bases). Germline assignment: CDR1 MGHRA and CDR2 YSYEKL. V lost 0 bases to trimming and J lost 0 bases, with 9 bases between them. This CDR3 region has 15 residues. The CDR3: CASSQEQRASYEQYF. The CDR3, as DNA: TGCGCCAGCAGCCAAGAGCAGCGGGCCTCCTACGAGCAGTACTTC.

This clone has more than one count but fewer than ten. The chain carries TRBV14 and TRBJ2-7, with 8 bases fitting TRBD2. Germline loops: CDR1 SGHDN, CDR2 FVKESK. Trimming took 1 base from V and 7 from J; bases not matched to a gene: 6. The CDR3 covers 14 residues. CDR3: CASSQAGGPREQYF. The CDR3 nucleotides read TGTGCCAGCAGCCAAGCGGGAGGGCCTCGTGAGCAGTACTTC.

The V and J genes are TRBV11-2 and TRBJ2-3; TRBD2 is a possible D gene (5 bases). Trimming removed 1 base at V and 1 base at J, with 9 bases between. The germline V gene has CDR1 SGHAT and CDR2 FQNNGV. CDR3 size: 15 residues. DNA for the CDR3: TGTGCCAGCAGCTTAGGAGGACTCCGCACAGATACGCAGTATTTT. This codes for CASSLGGLRTDTQYF.

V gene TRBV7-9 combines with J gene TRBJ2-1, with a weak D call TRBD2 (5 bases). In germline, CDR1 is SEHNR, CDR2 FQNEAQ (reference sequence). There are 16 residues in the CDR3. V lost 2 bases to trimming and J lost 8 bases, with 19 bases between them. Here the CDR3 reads CASSLTTRGLSDEQFF. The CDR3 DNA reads TGTGCCAGCAGCTTAACTACTAGAGGTCTGTCGGATGAGCAGTTCTTC.

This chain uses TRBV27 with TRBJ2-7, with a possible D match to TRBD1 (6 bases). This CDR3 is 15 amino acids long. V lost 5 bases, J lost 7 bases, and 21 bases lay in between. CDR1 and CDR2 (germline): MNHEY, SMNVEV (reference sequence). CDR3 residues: CASSIGSRGSGEQYF. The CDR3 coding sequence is TGTGCCAGCAGTATCGGGTCCAGGGGAAGTGGAGAGCAGTACTTC.

CDR3 in DNA: TGTGCCAGCCGGGAAACGAACACTGAAGCTTTCTTT. Protein product: CASRETNTEAFF. The V and J genes are TRBV28 and TRBJ1-1, with D uncertain. The germline V and J ends were trimmed by 8 bases and 1 base, with 8 bases remaining between them. Germline-derived CDR1 and CDR2 are MDHEN and SYDVKM. The CDR3 spans 12 residues.

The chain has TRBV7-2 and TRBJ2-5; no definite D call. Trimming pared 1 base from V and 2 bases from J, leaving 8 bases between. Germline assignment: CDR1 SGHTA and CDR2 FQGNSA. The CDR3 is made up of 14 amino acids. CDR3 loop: CASSLGVRQETQYF. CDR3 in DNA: TGTGCCAGCAGCTTAGGTGTCAGACAAGAGACCCAGTACTTC.

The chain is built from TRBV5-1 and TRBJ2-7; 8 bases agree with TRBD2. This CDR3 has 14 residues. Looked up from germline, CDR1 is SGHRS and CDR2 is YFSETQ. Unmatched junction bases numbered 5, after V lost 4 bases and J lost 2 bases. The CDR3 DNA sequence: TGCGCCAGCAGCGTCGGGACTAGTCCCTACGAGCAGTACTTC. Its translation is CASSVGTSPYEQYF. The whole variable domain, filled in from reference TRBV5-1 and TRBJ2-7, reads KAGVTQTPRYLIKTRGQQVTLSCSPISGHRSVSWYQQTPGQGLQFLFEYFSETQRNKGNFPGRFSGRQFSNSRSEMNVSTLELGDSALYLCASSVGTSPYEQYFGPGTRLTVT.

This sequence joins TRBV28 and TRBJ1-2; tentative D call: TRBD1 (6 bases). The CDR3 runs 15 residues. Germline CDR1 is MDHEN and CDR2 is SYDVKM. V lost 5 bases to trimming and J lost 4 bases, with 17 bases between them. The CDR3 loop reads CASSPQDKGVYGYTF. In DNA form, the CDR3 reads TGTGCCAGCAGTCCTCAGGACAAGGGGGTCTATGGCTACACCTTC.

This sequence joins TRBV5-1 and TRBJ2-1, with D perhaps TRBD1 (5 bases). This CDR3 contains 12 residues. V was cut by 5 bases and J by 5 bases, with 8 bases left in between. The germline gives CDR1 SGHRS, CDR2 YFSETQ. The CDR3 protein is CASRDTNNEQFF. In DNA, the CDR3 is TGCGCCAGCAGGGACACCAACAATGAGCAGTTCTTC.

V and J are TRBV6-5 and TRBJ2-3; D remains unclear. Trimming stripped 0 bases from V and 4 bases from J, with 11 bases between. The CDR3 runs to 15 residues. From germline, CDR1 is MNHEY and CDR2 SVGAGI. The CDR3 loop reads CASSYSGLESDTQYF. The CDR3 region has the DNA TGTGCCAGCAGTTACTCCGGTCTAGAATCAGATACGCAGTATTTT.

The CDR3 coding sequence is TGTGCCAGCACCCGACTAGAGTTTAATGAGCAGTTCTTC. It specifies CASTRLEFNEQFF. V is TRBV6-1 and J is TRBJ2-1, with a tentative D call TRBD2 (6 bases). This CDR3 has 13 residues. Trimming cost V 7 bases and J 7 bases, with 14 bases left between them. Germline CDR1 MNHNS, CDR2 SASEGT.

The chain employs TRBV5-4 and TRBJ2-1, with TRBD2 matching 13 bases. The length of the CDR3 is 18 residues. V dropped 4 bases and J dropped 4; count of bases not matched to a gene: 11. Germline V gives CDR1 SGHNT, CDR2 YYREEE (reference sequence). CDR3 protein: CASSVTSGRAGVYNEQFF. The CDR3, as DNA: TGTGCCAGCAGCGTAACTAGCGGGAGGGCCGGGGTTTACAATGAGCAGTTCTTC.

CDR3 residues: CASSLRGEENYGYTF. CDR3 DNA: TGTGCCAGCAGCTTGCGCGGGGAGGAGAACTATGGCTACACCTTC. This sequence joins TRBV5-6 and TRBJ1-2; no firm D call. The CDR3 is 15 residues long. V lost 1 base and J lost 2, with 12 bases in between. Looked up from germline, CDR1 is SGHDT and CDR2 is YYEEEE.

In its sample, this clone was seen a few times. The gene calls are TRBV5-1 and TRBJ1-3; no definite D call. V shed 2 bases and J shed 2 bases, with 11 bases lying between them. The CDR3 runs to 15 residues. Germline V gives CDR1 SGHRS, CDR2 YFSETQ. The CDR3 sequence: CASSLEGSTGNTIYF. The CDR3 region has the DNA TGCGCCAGCAGCTTAGAAGGGAGCACTGGAAACACCATATATTTT.

CDR3 in DNA: TGCGCCAGCAGCTTGGGTGTCGCGGGCGGACCCCTCCACTTT. It encodes CASSLGVAGGPLHF. This sequence joins TRBV5-1 and TRBJ1-6; D is unresolved. Germline V gene data show CDR1 as SGHRS and CDR2 as YFSETQ. This CDR3 comprises 14 residues. The V gene lost 0 bases and the J gene lost 12 bases, with 13 bases spanning the gap.

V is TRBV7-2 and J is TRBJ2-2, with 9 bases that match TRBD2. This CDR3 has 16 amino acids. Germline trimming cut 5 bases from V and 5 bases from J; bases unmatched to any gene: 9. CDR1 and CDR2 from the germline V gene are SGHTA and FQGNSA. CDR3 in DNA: TGTGCCAGCAGCCCATTAGCGGGGGAGAGGACCGGGGAGCTGTTTTTT. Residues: CASSPLAGERTGELFF. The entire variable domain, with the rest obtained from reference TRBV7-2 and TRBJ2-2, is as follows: GAGVSQSPSNKVTEKGKDVELRCDPISGHTALYWYRQSLGQGLEFLIYFQGNSAPDKSGLPSDRFSAERTGGSVSTLTIQRTQQEDSAVYLCASSPLAGERTGELFFGEGSRLTVL.